These 20 T cell receptor beta chains came from one sample sequenced in a study of cytomegalovirus exposure and HLA in healthy donors. The PCR had 60 Vbeta and 13 Jbeta primers. Only in-frame clones appear in the TCRdb table, and some are missing; sequencing was by immunoSEQ multiplex PCR. The sample carries some 120,000 clones, around 80% recorded once. The sequencing sample was made of PBMCs. These receptors all come from a man between 45 and 60 years old in good health and CMV-seronegative.

Here the CDR3 DNA reads TGTGCCAGCAGTTTAGAGCGGTATGGCTACACCTTC. Amino acid sequence: CASSLERYGYTF. The chain employs TRBV28 and TRBJ1-2; D is undetermined. The length of the CDR3 is 12 residues. The germline CDR1 and CDR2 sequences are MDHEN and SYDVKM. Trimming left V 2 bases short and J 5 bases short, with 6 bases between.

The V and J genes are TRBV4-3 and TRBJ2-3; weak D call: TRBD1 (6 bases). The CDR3 length is 17 residues. V lost 2 bases to trimming and J lost 3 bases, with 18 bases between them. In germline, CDR1 is LGHNA, CDR2 YSLEER. This chain's CDR3 is CASSQTTPGHSTDTQYF. The CDR3 nucleotides are TGCGCCAGCAGCCAAACTACACCGGGACACAGTACAGATACGCAGTATTTT.

J is TRBJ1-5 and V is TRBV28, with D unclear. The V end lost 2 bases, the J end lost 1 base, and 6 bases lay between the germline ends. Germline CDR1 reads MDHEN; CDR2 reads SYDVKM. This CDR3 spans 14 amino acids. DNA of the CDR3: TGTGCCAGCAGTTTAGGCTCAAGCAATCAGCCCCAGCATTTT. It encodes CASSLGSSNQPQHF.

The chain's CDR3 is CASRVAGVHEQFF. In nucleotides, the CDR3 is TGTGCCAGCCGGGTAGCGGGAGTTCATGAGCAGTTCTTC. The rearrangement uses TRBV28 and TRBJ2-1, with 9 nucleotides matching TRBD2. CDR3 length: 13 amino acids. With V trimmed by 8 bases and J by 8 bases, 7 bases remained unmatched. Germline-derived CDR1 and CDR2 are MDHEN and SYDVKM.

The chain has TRBV19 and TRBJ2-1, with a weak D call TRBD1 (6 bases). The length of the CDR3 is 13 residues. Per the germline V gene, CDR1 is LNHDA and CDR2 is SQIVND (reference sequence). The V end was cut by 5 bases, the J end by 14 bases, with 19 bases between. CDR3 sequence (DNA): TGTGCCAGTAGTCCCGGACCGGGACAAGGCGAGTTCTTC. It yields the protein CASSPGPGQGEFF.

The J gene is TRBJ2-7, the V gene TRBV18; D uncertain. V was clipped by 5 bases and J by 1 base, with 9 bases between them. The CDR3 sequence is 13 residues long. CDR1 KGHSH and CDR2 LQKENI come from the germline V gene. This CDR3 reads CASSAEESYEQYF. CDR3 DNA sequence: TGTGCCAGCTCAGCCGAGGAATCCTACGAGCAGTACTTC. Full variable domain (remainder filled in from reference TRBV18 and TRBJ2-7): NAGVMQNPRHLVRRRGQEARLRCSPMKGHSHVYWYRQLPEEGLKFMVYLQKENIIDESGMPKERFSAEFPKEGPSILRIQQVVRGDSAAYFCASSAEESYEQYFGPGTRLTVT.

This rearrangement joins TRBV7-2 to TRBJ1-1; no clear D gene. The CDR3 length is 13 residues. The V gene's germline CDR1 is SGHTA and CDR2 FQGNSA. Between the trimmed V and J ends, which lost 7 bases and 1 base, there was a span of 10 bases. In DNA form, the CDR3 reads TGTGCCAGCACCGCAGCGAGGAACACTGAAGCTTTCTTT. Translating it yields CASTAARNTEAFF.

This chain uses TRBV28 with TRBJ2-5; weak D call: TRBD1 (6 bases). The J call could be wrong; TRBJ2-7 is a better fit for the DNA end. This CDR3 region has 14 residues. Per the germline V gene, CDR1 is MDHEN and CDR2 is SYDVKM. In nucleotides, the CDR3 is TGTGCCAGCAGTCCCGGGACACGCTCCTACGAGCAGTACTTC. Its protein product is CASSPGTRSYEQYF.

The chain recombines TRBV19 with TRBJ2-7; D may be TRBD2 (5 bases). The CDR3 contains 15 residues. Germline loops: CDR1 LNHDA, CDR2 SQIVND (reference sequence). V was cut by 3 bases and J by 0 bases, with 12 bases left in between. This CDR3 reads CASSMSAGSSYEQYF. CDR3 DNA: TGTGCCAGTAGTATGTCTGCGGGTTCCTCCTACGAGCAGTACTTC.

The rearrangement links TRBV6-5 to TRBJ1-5; TRBD1 matches at 8 bases. The J segment lost 4 bases and the V segment lost 0 bases, leaving 2 bases of the junction unmatched. The CDR3 sequence is 15 residues long. From germline, CDR1 is MNHEY and CDR2 SVGAGI. CDR3 sequence (DNA): TGTGCCAGCAGTTACTCGCGGGACAGGAATCAGCCCCAGCATTTT. This sequence encodes CASSYSRDRNQPQHF.

The chain couples TRBV7-9 to TRBJ2-1, with a tentative D call TRBD2 (5 bases). V was clipped by 5 bases and J by 9 bases, with 14 bases between them. This CDR3 is 13 amino acids long. CDR1 is SEHNR and CDR2 is FQNEAQ in the germline V gene (reference sequence). Written as DNA, the CDR3 is TGTGCCAGCAGCCCCTGGGGAGACTTTGAGCAGTTCTTC. Protein sequence: CASSPWGDFEQFF.

The chain combines TRBV5-5 with TRBJ2-6; 9 bases align to TRBD1. Germline-derived CDR1 and CDR2 are SGHKS and YYEKEE (reference sequence). The trim removed 4 bases at V and 0 bases at J, leaving 11 bases unmatched. CDR3 length: 19 residues. The DNA of the CDR3 is TGTGCCAGCAGCCCGCTCTTCCGGGACAGGGTCTCTGGGGCCAACGTCCTGACTTTC. This codes for CASSPLFRDRVSGANVLTF.

V and J are TRBV28 and TRBJ1-1, with D maybe TRBD1 (6 bases). CDR1 and CDR2 from the germline V gene are MDHEN and SYDVKM. CDR3 length equals 14 residues. The V and J ends lost 6 bases and 4 bases respectively, with 15 bases between them. The CDR3 region is CASRPRRGGTEAFF. CDR3 DNA sequence: TGTGCCAGCAGACCACGGAGGGGGGGCACTGAAGCTTTCTTT.

This chain's CDR3 is CASSLVQVPDTEAFF. The CDR3 DNA reads TGTGCCAGCAGTTTGGTTCAGGTTCCGGACACTGAAGCTTTCTTT. The chain is built from TRBV28 and TRBJ1-1; D remains unclear. This CDR3 spans 15 amino acids. Germline V CDR1 and CDR2: MDHEN, SYDVKM. Between the trimmed V and J ends, which lost 3 bases and 3 bases, there was a span of 14 bases. Based on the CDR3 plus reference TRBV28 and TRBJ1-1, the full variable domain is DVKVTQSSRYLVKRTGEKVFLECVQDMDHENMFWYRQDPGLGLRLIYFSYDVKMKEKGDIPEGYSVSREKKERFSLILESASTNQTSMYLCASSLVQVPDTEAFFGQGTRLTVV.

The chain couples TRBV27 to TRBJ2-3, with 12 bases fitting TRBD2. The CDR3 totals 15 residues. Losses at the gene ends were 8 bases for V and 4 bases for J; bases not matched to a gene: 7. The germline V gene encodes CDR1 MNHEY and CDR2 SMNVEV (reference sequence). The CDR3 coding sequence is TGTGCCAGCGCATCGACTAGCGGGAGAGCAGATACGCAGTATTTT. Its protein is CASASTSGRADTQYF.

The V and J genes are TRBV4-1 and TRBJ2-1; 8 bases line up with TRBD2. The germline V gene encodes CDR1 MGHRA and CDR2 YSYEKL. V lost 1 base and J lost 5; bases outside the gene matches: 13. This CDR3 spans 18 amino acids. The chain's CDR3 is CASSQVLGRGAPDNEQFF. The DNA of the CDR3 is TGCGCCAGCAGCCAAGTATTAGGGCGGGGGGCCCCTGACAATGAGCAGTTCTTC.

The CDR3 nucleotides read TGCGCCAGCAGCCAAGTCGACAGAGATCGTTCACCCCTCCACTTT. Its translation: CASSQVDRDRSPLHF. The rearrangement joins TRBV4-3 to TRBJ1-6; D is perhaps TRBD1 (5 bases). Looked up from germline, CDR1 is LGHNA and CDR2 is YSLEER. The ends were cut back, 1 base at V and 9 bases at J, with 13 bases in the middle. CDR3 length equals 15 residues.

V usage is TRBV6-5 and J usage is TRBJ2-1; 7 bases map to TRBD1. The ends lost 3 bases at V and 6 bases at J; junction bases unmatched: 8. This CDR3 has 15 residues. Germline CDR1 MNHEY, CDR2 SVGAGI. In nucleotides, the CDR3 is TGTGCCAGCAGTTATTCTGAGACAGGGTCCAATGAGCAGTTCTTC. Translating gives CASSYSETGSNEQFF.

The V gene is TRBV4-3, the J gene TRBJ1-2; the D gene is possibly TRBD1 (6 bases). CDR1 and CDR2 from the germline V gene are LGHNA and YSLEER. The CDR3 totals 15 residues. The V gene lost 1 base and the J gene lost 6 bases, with 15 bases spanning the gap. The CDR3, as DNA: TGCGCCAGCAGCCAAGTCGCGGGGGGCGAGCATGGCTACACCTTC. Translating gives CASSQVAGGEHGYTF.

This clone appeared a few times. The chain combines TRBV4-3 with TRBJ1-3; D might be TRBD1 (6 bases). The CDR3 length is 17 residues. V dropped 0 bases and J dropped 2 bases, with 14 bases sitting between them. Germline V gene data show CDR1 as LGHNA and CDR2 as YSLEER. CDR3 amino acids: CASSQDPPGHPGNTIYF. The CDR3 DNA sequence: TGCGCCAGCAGCCAAGACCCGCCGGGACATCCTGGAAACACCATATATTTT.